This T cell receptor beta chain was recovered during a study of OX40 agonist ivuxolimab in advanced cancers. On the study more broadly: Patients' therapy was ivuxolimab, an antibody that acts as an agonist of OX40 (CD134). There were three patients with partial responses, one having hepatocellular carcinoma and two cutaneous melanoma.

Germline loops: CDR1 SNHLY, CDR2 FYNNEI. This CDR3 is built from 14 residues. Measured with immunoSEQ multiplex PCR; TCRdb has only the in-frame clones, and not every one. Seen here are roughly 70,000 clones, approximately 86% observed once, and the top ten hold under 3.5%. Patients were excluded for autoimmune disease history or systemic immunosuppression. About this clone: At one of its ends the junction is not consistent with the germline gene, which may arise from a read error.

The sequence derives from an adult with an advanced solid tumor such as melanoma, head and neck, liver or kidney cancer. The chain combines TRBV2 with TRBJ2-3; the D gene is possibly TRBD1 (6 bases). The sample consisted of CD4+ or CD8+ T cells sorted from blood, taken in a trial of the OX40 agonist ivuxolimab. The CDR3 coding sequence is TGTGCCGGCAGACAGGAGAGTTGGACAGATACGCAGTATTTT. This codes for CAGRQESWTDTQYF.